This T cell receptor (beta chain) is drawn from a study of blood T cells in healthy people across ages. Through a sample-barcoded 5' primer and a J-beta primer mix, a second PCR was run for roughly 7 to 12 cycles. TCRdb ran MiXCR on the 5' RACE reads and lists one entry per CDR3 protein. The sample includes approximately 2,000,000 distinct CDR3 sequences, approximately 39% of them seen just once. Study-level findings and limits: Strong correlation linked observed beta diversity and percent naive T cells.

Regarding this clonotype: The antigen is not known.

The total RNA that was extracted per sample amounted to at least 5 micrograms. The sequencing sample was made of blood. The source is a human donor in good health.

CDR3 in amino acids: CASSQTKPTDNEQFF. CDR3 coding DNA: TGTGCCAGCAGCCAAACGAAACCGACTGACAATGAGCAGTTCTTC. V and J are TRBV3-1 and TRBJ2-1; D unresolved. Germline lookup yields CDR1 LGHDT and CDR2 YNNKEL (reference sequence). CDR3 size: 15 residues. The V and J ends lost 2 bases and 5 bases respectively, with 13 bases between them.